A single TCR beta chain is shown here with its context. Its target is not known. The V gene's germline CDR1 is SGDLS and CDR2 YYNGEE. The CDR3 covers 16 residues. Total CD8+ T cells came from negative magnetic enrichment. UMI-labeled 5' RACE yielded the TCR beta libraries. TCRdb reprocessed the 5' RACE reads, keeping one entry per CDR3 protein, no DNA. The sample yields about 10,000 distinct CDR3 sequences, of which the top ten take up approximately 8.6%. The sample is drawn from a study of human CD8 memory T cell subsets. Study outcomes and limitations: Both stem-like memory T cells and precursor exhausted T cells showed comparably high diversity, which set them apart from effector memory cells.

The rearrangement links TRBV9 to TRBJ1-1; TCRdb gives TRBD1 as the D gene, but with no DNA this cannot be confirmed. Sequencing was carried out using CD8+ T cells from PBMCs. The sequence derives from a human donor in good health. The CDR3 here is CASSDPYGGRGTEAFF.